The following is a T cell receptor (beta chain) sequence with its context. This sample was taken from a study of cytomegalovirus exposure and HLA in healthy donors. The CDR3 contains 15 residues. Germline loops: CDR1 MNHNS, CDR2 SASEGT. V was pared by 3 bases and J by 3 bases, with 6 bases of the junction left unmatched. PCR involved 60 Vbeta and 13 Jbeta primers. TCRdb's table, derived via immunoSEQ multiplex PCR, lists solely in-frame clones and lacks some. The table has 110,000 to 150,000 clones, around 76% seen once. The chain recombines TRBV6-1 with TRBJ1-2; 8 nucleotides line up with TRBD1. The TCR was taken from a young man in good health and CMV-seronegative. Sequencing was carried out using PBMCs. The CDR3 sequence: CASSDYTGGHYGYTF. For the CDR3, the DNA is TGTGCCAGCAGTGACTATACAGGGGGGCACTATGGCTACACCTTC.